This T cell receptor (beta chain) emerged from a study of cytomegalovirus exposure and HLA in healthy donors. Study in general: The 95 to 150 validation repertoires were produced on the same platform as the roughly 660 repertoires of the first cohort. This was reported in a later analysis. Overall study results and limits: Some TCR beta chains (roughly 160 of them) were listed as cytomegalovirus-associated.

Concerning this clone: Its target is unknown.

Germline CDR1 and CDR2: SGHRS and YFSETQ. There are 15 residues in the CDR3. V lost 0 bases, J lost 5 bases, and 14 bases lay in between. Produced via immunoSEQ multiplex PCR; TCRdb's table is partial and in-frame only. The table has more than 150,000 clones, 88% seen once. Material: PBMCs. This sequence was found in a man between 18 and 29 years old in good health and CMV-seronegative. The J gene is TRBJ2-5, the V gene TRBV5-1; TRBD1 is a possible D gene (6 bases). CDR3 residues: CASSLVSGGDETQYF. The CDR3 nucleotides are TGCGCCAGCAGCTTGGTGTCTGGGGGCGATGAGACCCAGTACTTC.